This TCR beta chain was sequenced for a study of CD8+CD57+ T cells in acquired aplastic anemia. Study findings and constraints: Shared by patients and controls, nearly 30 CD8+ CDR3s were abundant in patients.

Points on this clonotype: Its antigen is unknown.

Selection for sequencing was limited to patients who had shown CD8+CD57+ cell expansion by flow cytometry. When blood sampling took place, the patients had received no therapy. Researchers used genomic DNA as the template to profile TCR beta VDJ and CDR3. TCRdb re-derived calls from the reads in MiXCR, one entry per CDR3 protein. This table holds some 200,000 distinct CDR3 sequences, nearly 50% found once. The source material was sorted CD4+, CD8+, or CD8+CD57+ T cells (not recorded which) from PBMCs. The clonotype was recovered from a human donor with aplastic anemia.

CDR3 loop: CSQDSTRRSYEQYF. The CDR3, as DNA: TGCAGCCAGGATTCCACGCGACGCTCCTACGAGCAGTACTTC. The chain employs TRBV20-1 and TRBJ2-7, with D unclear. The CDR3 is 14 residues long. Per the germline V gene, CDR1 is DFQATT and CDR2 is SNEGSKA (reference sequence).